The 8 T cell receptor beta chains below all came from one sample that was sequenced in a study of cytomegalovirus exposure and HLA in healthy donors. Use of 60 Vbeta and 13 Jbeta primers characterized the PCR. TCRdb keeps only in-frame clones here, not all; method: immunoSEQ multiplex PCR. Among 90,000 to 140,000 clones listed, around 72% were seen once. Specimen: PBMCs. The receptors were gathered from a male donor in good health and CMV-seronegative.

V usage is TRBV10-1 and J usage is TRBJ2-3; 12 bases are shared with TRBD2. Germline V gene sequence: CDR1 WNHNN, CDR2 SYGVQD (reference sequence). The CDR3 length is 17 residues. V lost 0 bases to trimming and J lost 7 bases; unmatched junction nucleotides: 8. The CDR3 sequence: CASSESGLAGGWNTQYF. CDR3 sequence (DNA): TGCGCCAGCAGTGAGTCGGGTCTAGCGGGAGGGTGGAATACGCAGTATTTT.

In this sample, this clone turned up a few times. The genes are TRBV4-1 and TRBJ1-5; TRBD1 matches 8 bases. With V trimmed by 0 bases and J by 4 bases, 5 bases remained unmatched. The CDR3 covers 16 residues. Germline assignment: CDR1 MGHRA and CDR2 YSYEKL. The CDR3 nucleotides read TGCGCCAGCAGCCAAGATGGACAGGGAAGGAATCAGCCCCAGCATTTT. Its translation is CASSQDGQGRNQPQHF.

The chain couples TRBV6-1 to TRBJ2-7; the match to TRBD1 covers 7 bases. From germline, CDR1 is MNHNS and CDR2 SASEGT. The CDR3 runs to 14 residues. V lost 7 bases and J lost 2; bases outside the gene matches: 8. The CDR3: CASTKGQPPYEQYF. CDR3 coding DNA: TGTGCCAGCACTAAGGGACAGCCTCCCTACGAGCAGTACTTC.

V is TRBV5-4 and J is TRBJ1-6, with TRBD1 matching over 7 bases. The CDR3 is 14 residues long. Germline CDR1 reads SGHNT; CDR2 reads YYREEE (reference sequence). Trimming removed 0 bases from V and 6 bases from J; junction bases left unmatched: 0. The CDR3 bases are TGTGCCAGCAGCTTGGGACAGGGTAATTCACCCCTCCACTTT. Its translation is CASSLGQGNSPLHF.

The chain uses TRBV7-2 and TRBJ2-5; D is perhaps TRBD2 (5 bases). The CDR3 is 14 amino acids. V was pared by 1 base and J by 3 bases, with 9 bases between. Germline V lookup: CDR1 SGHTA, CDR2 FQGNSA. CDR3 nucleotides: TGTGCCAGCAGCTTAGGGCCGCGGGAAGAGACCCAGTACTTC. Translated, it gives CASSLGPREETQYF.

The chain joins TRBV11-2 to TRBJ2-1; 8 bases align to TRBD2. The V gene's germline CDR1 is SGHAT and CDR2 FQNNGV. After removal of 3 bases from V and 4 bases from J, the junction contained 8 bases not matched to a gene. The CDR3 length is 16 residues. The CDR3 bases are TGTGCCAGCAGCTTCCCGACTAGCGAAATTTACAATGAGCAGTTCTTC. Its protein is CASSFPTSEIYNEQFF.

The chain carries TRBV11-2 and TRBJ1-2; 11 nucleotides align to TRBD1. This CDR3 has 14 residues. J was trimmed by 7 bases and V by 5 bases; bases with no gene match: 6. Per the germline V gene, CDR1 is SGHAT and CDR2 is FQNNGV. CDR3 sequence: CASSPLGTGGGYTF. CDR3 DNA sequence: TGTGCCAGCAGCCCCCTTGGGACAGGGGGTGGCTACACCTTC.

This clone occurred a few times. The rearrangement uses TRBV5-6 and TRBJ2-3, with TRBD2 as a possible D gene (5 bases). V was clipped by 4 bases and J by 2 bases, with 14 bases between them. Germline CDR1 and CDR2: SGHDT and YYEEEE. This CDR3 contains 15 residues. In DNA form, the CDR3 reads TGTGCCAGCAGCGCTGGGCGGGTTGTCACAGATACGCAGTATTTT. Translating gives CASSAGRVVTDTQYF.